Sequencing of this TCR beta chain was carried out in a study of type 1 and type 2 diabetes patients. Study details: A total of around 20 million paired-end reads came from the whole study.

A few counts support this clonotype. Amplification started from genomic DNA. A primer set of 30 forward and 13 reverse primers amplified the CDR3. A single record per CDR3 protein comes from TCRdb applying MiXCR to the multiplex PCR reads. The sample contains fewer than 300,000 distinct CDR3 sequences, roughly 50% of which appear only once. From germline, CDR1 is MNHEY and CDR2 SMNVEV (reference sequence). With 5 bases clipped from V and 5 bases from J, the junction kept 12 bases outside the gene matches. This CDR3 has 17 residues. The chain uses TRBV27 and TRBJ2-2, with 9 bases fitting TRBD2. The TCR sequence derives from a man aged 18 to 30 with type 2 diabetes. Input material: peripheral blood mononuclear cells (PBMCs). This chain's CDR3 is CASSGDSGSAGTGELFF. CDR3 nucleotides: TGTGCCAGCAGTGGGGATAGCGGGAGTGCAGGAACCGGGGAGCTGTTTTTT.